This is a list of T cell receptor beta chains from one sample in a study of blood T cells in healthy people across ages. From the 5' RACE reads, TCRdb called clonotypes with MiXCR, one entry per CDR3 protein. This table holds 650,000 to 800,000 distinct CDR3 sequences, roughly 44% found once. Sample: blood. These receptors all come from a man aged 55 to 70 in good health. Both conserved end residues are part of each CDR3. The D gene is left open where the match is weak. A clone size is listed for some rows: how often the clone was seen (once, few, many), or a class if it is expanded.

J | length | size | V | D | DNA | CDR3
TRBJ2-1 | 16 | once | TRBV5-1 | NA | TGCGCCAGCAGCCAGGTAACAGGGAAATATGGCAATGAGCAGTTCTTC | CASSQVTGKYGNEQFF
TRBJ1-4 | 16 | NA | TRBV15 | NA | TGTGCCACCAGCAGACCTCCAGGGATTGCAAACGGAAAACTGTTTTTT | CATSRPPGIANGKLFF
TRBJ2-7 | 15 | NA | TRBV7-2 | TRBD1 | TGTGCCAGCAGCTCGGGACAGGGGAAGACCAATGAGCAGTACTTC | CASSSGQGKTNEQYF
TRBJ2-3 | 15 | few | TRBV20-1 | TRBD1 | TGCAGTGCCGTACGGGACAGGGGGCTAGGTGGTACGCAGTATTTT | CSAVRDRGLGGTQYF
TRBJ2-5 | 14 | NA | TRBV30 | NA | TGTGCCTGGATTCCGGGACACAAAGAGGAGACCCAGTACTTC | CAWIPGHKEETQYF
TRBJ1-2 | 15 | many | TRBV27 | TRBD1 | TGTGCCAGCAGTTTAAAAGACAGGGGTATCTATGGCTACACCTTC | CASSLKDRGIYGYTF
TRBJ2-1 | 12 | NA | TRBV7-9 | NA | TGTGCCAGCAGCCGAAGCAATAATGAGCAGTTCTTC | CASSRSNNEQFF
TRBJ1-6 | 16 | NA | TRBV7-2 | TRBD1 | TGTGCCAGCAGCCCAGGGACAGGGGGTAACAATTCACCCCTCCACTTT | CASSPGTGGNNSPLHF
TRBJ2-3 | 15 | few | TRBV20-1 | TRBD2 | TGCAGTGCTAGAAGGCAGCGGGGGAGCACAGATACGCAGTATTTT | CSARRQRGSTDTQYF
TRBJ1-1 | 15 | NA | TRBV12-3/TRBV12-4 | NA | TGTGCCAGCAGTGCTGACCCCGGTGGGGCAACTGAAGCTTTCTTT | CASSADPGGATEAFF
TRBJ1-2 | 13 | many | TRBV13 | NA | TGTGCCAGCAGCGTAGGACAGCACTATGGCTACACCTTC | CASSVGQHYGYTF
TRBJ1-4 | 13 | few | TRBV7-6 | NA | TGTGCCAGCAGCTTTCCCGGAAATGAAAAACTGTTTTTT | CASSFPGNEKLFF
TRBJ2-7 | 15 | few | TRBV27 | TRBD2 | TGTGCCAGCAGAATGCAAGCGGGGGGGCTATACGAGCAGTACTTC | CASRMQAGGLYEQYF
TRBJ2-5 | 16 | few | TRBV7-2 | TRBD2 | TGTGCCAGCAGCTTCCACGGGACTAGCGGGGGAGAGACCCAGTACTTC | CASSFHGTSGGETQYF
TRBJ2-7 | 11 | NA | TRBV29-1 | NA | TGCAGCGCGAGGGGGGCGGGGGAGCAGTACTTC | CSARGAGEQYF
TRBJ1-4 | 15 | NA | TRBV4-2 | NA | TGTGCCAGCAGCCAGGAACGGCAGCGGGGTGAAAAACTGTTTTTT | CASSQERQRGEKLFF
TRBJ2-7 | 11 | NA | TRBV30 | NA | TGTGCCTGGAGCCAAGGATACGAGCAGTACTTC | CAWSQGYEQYF